This T cell receptor (beta chain) was found in a study of T-cell reconstitution after alpha-beta-depleted transplantation in children (TCRdb year 2016). Context from the whole study: T-cell immune reconstitution after TCRalphabeta/CD19-depleted allogeneic hematopoietic cell transplantation in children was quantitatively tracked in the study by means of TCR repertoire profiling. Summary of the overall study and its limitations: Over subsequent months, a decline in hyperexpanded clone frequencies was noted, and after one year, T-cell counts and TCRbeta diversity were mostly ascribed to newly produced T cells. The high TCRbeta diversity at day 60 in some patients was ascribed to recipient T cells and intrathymic progenitors that had survived conditioning. Apparently early alphabetaT-cell count recovery about two months after transplant reportedly relied on only several hundred rapidly expanded clones derived from non-depleted graft cells.

Library generation was performed with PCR. The sequencing machine was an Illumina HiSeq 2500. Molecular barcoding was employed in the preparation of TCR libraries, with unique molecular identifiers being used to normalize TCRbeta repertoire quantification. TCRdb itself trimmed the public reads at Q25 with fastp, ran MiXCR and retained productive beta chains. All rows with the same CDR3 protein become a single entry with the most common DNA and genes. The sample table holds 250,000 to 300,000 distinct CDR3 sequences, of which around 9.1% were seen once. The ten biggest clones cover less than 8% of the sample. Read against the paper, the sample's treatment or condition label means: allogeneic hematopoietic cell transplantation with graft depleted of TCRalphabeta T cells and CD19 B cells. The transplant recipients were children given TCRalphabeta/CD19-depleted allogeneic hematopoietic cell grafts. This clonotype occurred many times. The antigen this receptor binds is unknown. Base qualities were left out, and no much larger clone turns up one base away.

The CDR3 goes from the cysteine to the phenylalanine over 15 residues. Just CDR3 DNA is preserved here, 45 bases in frame from base 1. For this chain, trimming is 2 bases at the V end and 2 bases at the J end, and the number of junction bases without a gene match is 4. This clonotype was obtained from a boy younger than two with acute myeloid leukemia, due to receive a stem cell transplant. The specimen was PBMCs, collected before TCRalphabeta/CD19-depleted stem cell transplant. Recombination linked TRBV12-3 or TRBV12-4 to TRBJ2-5, with TRBD2 matching 8 junction bases. The DNA is TGTGCCAGCAGTTTATGGCGGGGGGTGCAAGAGACCCAGTACTTC. The encoded protein is CASSLWRGVQETQYF.